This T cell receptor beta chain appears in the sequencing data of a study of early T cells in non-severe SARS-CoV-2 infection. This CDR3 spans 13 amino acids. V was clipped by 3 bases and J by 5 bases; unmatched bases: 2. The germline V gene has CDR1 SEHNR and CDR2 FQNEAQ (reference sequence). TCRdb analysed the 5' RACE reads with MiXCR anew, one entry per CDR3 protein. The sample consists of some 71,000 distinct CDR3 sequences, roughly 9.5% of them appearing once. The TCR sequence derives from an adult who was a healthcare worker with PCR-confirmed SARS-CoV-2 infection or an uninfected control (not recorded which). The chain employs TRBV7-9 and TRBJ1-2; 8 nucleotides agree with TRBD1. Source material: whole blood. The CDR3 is CASSLGQVYGYTF. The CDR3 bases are TGTGCCAGCAGCTTGGGACAGGTGTATGGCTACACCTTC.